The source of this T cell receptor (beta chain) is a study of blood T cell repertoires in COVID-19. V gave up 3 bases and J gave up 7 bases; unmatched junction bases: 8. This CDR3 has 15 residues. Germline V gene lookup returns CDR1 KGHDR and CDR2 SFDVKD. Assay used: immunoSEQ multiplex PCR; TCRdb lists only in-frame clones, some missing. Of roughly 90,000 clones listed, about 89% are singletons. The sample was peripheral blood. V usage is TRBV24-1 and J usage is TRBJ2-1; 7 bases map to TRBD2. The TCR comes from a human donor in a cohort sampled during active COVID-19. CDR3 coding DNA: TGTGCCACCAGTGATGCTGCGGGACTAAGGAATGAGCAGTTCTTC. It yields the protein CATSDAAGLRNEQFF.